Below, 25 T cell receptor beta chains from the same sample are listed, as sequenced in a study of T cell repertoires in cytomegalovirus infection. TCRdb redid the calling of the reads with MiXCR, one entry per CDR3 protein. The sample records about 310,000 distinct CDR3 sequences, roughly 17% being singletons. Sequencing used PBMCs. The receptor source for this set is a human donor in good health (CMV status not recorded). Some clones in this sample may be carry-over from other donors' samples.

This clonotype was seen a handful of times. The chain combines TRBV20-1 with TRBJ1-6; 8 nucleotides agree with TRBD1. Trimming took 0 bases from V and 8 from J; bases not matched to a gene: 6. Germline V lookup: CDR1 DFQATT, CDR2 SNEGSKA (reference sequence). The CDR3 has 15 residues. The CDR3 coding sequence is TGCAGTGCTAGAGATTTCGGGACAGGCCATTCACCCCTCCACTTT. This encodes CSARDFGTGHSPLHF.

There are many counts of this clonotype. The rearrangement links TRBV6-1 to TRBJ2-4; a weak D match, TRBD1 (6 bases). This CDR3 is 14 amino acids long. Germline V lookup: CDR1 MNHNS, CDR2 SASEGT. Trimming took 4 bases from V and 14 from J, leaving 21 bases between them. The CDR3 loop is CASSVRGQRDVEYF. The DNA of the CDR3 is TGTGCCAGCAGTGTACGCGGACAGAGGGACGTGGAGTACTTC.

The J gene is TRBJ2-2, the V gene TRBV20-1, with 11 bases matching TRBD1. The CDR3 length is 14 residues. Germline V gene data show CDR1 as DFQATT and CDR2 as SNEGSKA (reference sequence). J was trimmed by 5 bases and V by 5 bases; bases with no gene match: 4. For the CDR3, the DNA is TGCAGTGCTCCGGACAGGGGGCGAACCGGGGAGCTGTTTTTT. It codes for CSAPDRGRTGELFF.

This clonotype was counted many times. The CDR3 DNA is TGTGCCAGCAGTTCCATCCTACAGGGGCTCTACGAGCAGTACTTC. Protein: CASSSILQGLYEQYF. This chain joins TRBV7-2 and TRBJ2-7; 7 nucleotides align to TRBD1. J lost 3 bases, V lost 6 bases, and 11 bases had no gene match. CDR3 length: 15 residues. Germline lookup yields CDR1 SGHTA and CDR2 FQGNSA.

This rearrangement joins TRBV2 to TRBJ1-1; D call uncertain. The CDR3 runs 14 residues. The germline V gene encodes CDR1 SNHLY and CDR2 FYNNEI. V shed 2 bases and J shed 1 base, with 8 bases lying between them. CDR3 amino acids: CASSEYGPNTEAFF. The CDR3 coding sequence is TGTGCCAGCAGTGAATATGGGCCGAACACTGAAGCTTTCTTT.

This clonotype was found a few times. This sequence joins TRBV18 and TRBJ2-3, with TRBD1 identical over 9 bases. CDR3 length: 16 residues. V trimming: 6 bases; J trimming: 1 base; junction bases outside the gene matches: 8. Germline assignment: CDR1 KGHSH and CDR2 LQKENI. The CDR3 DNA follows: TGTGCCAGCTCGCCTAAGGGACAGGGCCGCACAGATACGCAGTATTTT. Protein: CASSPKGQGRTDTQYF.

This clonotype appeared many times. This rearrangement joins TRBV12-3 or TRBV12-4 to TRBJ2-6; D not resolved. This CDR3 region has 14 residues. Trimming stripped 3 bases from V and 0 bases from J, with 3 bases between. As DNA, the CDR3 is TGTGCCAGCAGTTTGCTCTCTGGGGCCAACGTCCTGACTTTC. It is translated as CASSLLSGANVLTF.

The rearrangement uses TRBV27 and TRBJ1-2; 8 bases match TRBD1. The germline V gene has CDR1 MNHEY and CDR2 SMNVEV (reference sequence). The CDR3 contains 16 residues. J gave up 6 bases and V 5 bases, and 14 bases lay outside the gene matches. The DNA of the CDR3 is TGTGCCAGCAGTCAAAACCCCGCCCAGGGGGCGAATGGCTACACCTTC. This translates into CASSQNPAQGANGYTF.

This clonotype came up a few times. The V call is TRBV24-1, the J call TRBJ2-5; 9 nucleotides align to TRBD1. Per germline, CDR1 KGHDR and CDR2 SFDVKD. This CDR3 spans 15 amino acids. Germline trimming cut 4 bases from V and 5 bases from J; bases unmatched to any gene: 7. In DNA form, the CDR3 reads TGTGCCACCAGTGACTCCGGACAGGGGAGGGAGACCCAGTACTTC. Encoded protein: CATSDSGQGRETQYF.

This clonotype was picked up a small number of times. The chain joins TRBV10-3 to TRBJ1-1; 10 bases map to TRBD1. This CDR3 spans 15 amino acids. V was clipped by 7 bases and J by 2 bases; unmatched bases: 7. The germline V gene encodes CDR1 ENHRY and CDR2 SYGVKD. The CDR3 sequence: CAINPGTGANTEAFF. The CDR3 DNA is TGTGCCATCAATCCCGGGACAGGGGCCAACACTGAAGCTTTCTTT.

This clonotype was seen repeatedly, ten times or more. The CDR3 sequence is CASSLGRDWSTDTQYF. The CDR3 coding sequence is TGTGCCAGCAGCTTAGGGCGGGACTGGAGCACAGATACGCAGTATTTT. This sequence joins TRBV7-2 and TRBJ2-3; D might be TRBD2 (6 bases). The germline gives CDR1 SGHTA, CDR2 FQGNSA. V dropped 1 base and J dropped 0 bases, with 11 bases sitting between them. This CDR3 comprises 16 residues.

The table lists this clonotype with many counts. This chain connects TRBV6-1 to TRBJ1-2; D uncertain. There are 13 residues in the CDR3. Per germline, CDR1 MNHNS and CDR2 SASEGT. V shed 7 bases and J shed 4 bases, with 13 bases lying between them. CDR3 amino acids: CASTQSGTYGYTF. The CDR3 DNA reads as TGTGCCAGCACCCAATCGGGAACCTATGGCTACACCTTC.

This clonotype was seen more than once but under ten times. The chain carries TRBV7-3 and TRBJ2-1; D remains unclear. Trimming pared 6 bases from V and 9 bases from J, leaving 15 bases between. This CDR3 contains 13 residues. The V gene's germline CDR1 is SGHTA and CDR2 FQGTGA. Here the CDR3 reads CASRASSSGEQFF. CDR3 sequence (DNA): TGTGCCAGCAGGGCCTCCAGTTCGGGTGAGCAGTTCTTC.

This clonotype was found many times. V is TRBV6-5 and J is TRBJ2-7; 8 bases match TRBD1. CDR3 size: 13 residues. Unmatched junction bases numbered 10, after V lost 8 bases and J lost 7 bases. Germline V lookup: CDR1 MNHEY, CDR2 SVGAGI. The CDR3 sequence is CASRDRPSREQYF. In DNA, the CDR3 is TGTGCCAGCCGGGACAGGCCTTCGAGGGAGCAGTACTTC.

This clonotype was recorded many times. The gene calls are TRBV5-4 and TRBJ2-4; the match to TRBD1 covers 9 bases. V shed 4 bases, J shed 6 bases, and the junction held 8 bases outside the gene matches. The CDR3 runs 15 residues. Germline V gene sequence: CDR1 SGHNT, CDR2 YYREEE (reference sequence). CDR3 sequence reads: CASSSRTGDGNIQYF. CDR3 bases: TGTGCCAGCAGCAGTCGGACAGGGGATGGAAACATTCAGTACTTC.

There are a few counts of this clonotype. V usage is TRBV4-3 and J usage is TRBJ1-6, with no clear D. The CDR3 consists of 13 residues. The V end lost 2 bases, the J end lost 8 bases, and 7 bases lay between the germline ends. CDR1 is LGHNA, CDR2 YSLEER, per germline. CDR3 loop: CASSQMGDSPLHF. The CDR3 DNA reads TGCGCCAGCAGCCAAATGGGAGATTCACCCCTCCACTTT.

This clonotype appeared many times. The chain couples TRBV28 to TRBJ2-3; D is uncertain. The CDR3 extends over 13 amino acids. Germline CDR1 and CDR2: MDHEN and SYDVKM. Trimming left V 3 bases short and J 2 bases short, with 6 bases between. The CDR3 here is CASSFGNTDTQYF. For the CDR3, the DNA is TGTGCCAGCAGTTTTGGTAACACAGATACGCAGTATTTT.

This clonotype has at least ten counts. V and J are TRBV20-1 and TRBJ1-2; 7 positions agree with TRBD1. The CDR3 contains 14 residues. Looked up from germline, CDR1 is DFQATT and CDR2 is SNEGSKA (reference sequence). J was trimmed by 5 bases and V by 0 bases; bases with no gene match: 6. CDR3 loop: CSAREPGGVYGYTF. DNA for the CDR3: TGCAGTGCTAGAGAACCAGGGGGGGTTTATGGCTACACCTTC.

This clonotype has a handful of counts. The chain uses TRBV25-1 and TRBJ1-3, with D possibly TRBD1 on 5 matching bases. The ends were cut back, 2 bases at V and 1 base at J, with 12 bases in the middle. The germline V gene has CDR1 MGHDK and CDR2 SYGVNS. CDR3 length: 16 amino acids. The CDR3 DNA sequence: TGTGCCAGCAGTGAACCGGGACTGTTTTCTGGAAACACCATATATTTT. It specifies CASSEPGLFSGNTIYF.

Ten or more counts support this clonotype. The chain carries TRBV4-3 and TRBJ1-4, with D possibly TRBD1 on 5 matching bases. The CDR3 sequence is 15 residues long. V was pared by 1 base and J by 8 bases, with 14 bases between. Germline V lookup: CDR1 LGHNA, CDR2 YSLEER. For the CDR3, the DNA is TGCGCCAGCAGCCAAGTCGGCAGGGAGAGGGAAAAACTGTTTTTT. It yields the protein CASSQVGREREKLFF.

The gene calls are TRBV2 and TRBJ1-2; D remains unclear. Germline-derived CDR1 and CDR2 are SNHLY and FYNNEI. CDR3 size: 13 residues. V dropped 7 bases and J dropped 4 bases, with 13 bases sitting between them. Here the CDR3 DNA reads TGTGCCAGCAACCAGGCCGAAACCTATGGCTACACCTTC. Its translation is CASNQAETYGYTF.

Only a few counts were recorded for this clonotype. The V gene is TRBV19, the J gene TRBJ1-1; the D gene is possibly TRBD1 (5 bases). The CDR3 extends over 12 amino acids. Germline CDR1 LNHDA, CDR2 SQIVND (reference sequence). Trimming took 10 bases from V and 5 from J, leaving 14 bases between them. The chain's CDR3 is CATAGGWTEAFF. The CDR3 bases are TGTGCCACTGCGGGGGGGTGGACTGAAGCTTTCTTT.

Ten or more counts support this clonotype. The rearrangement links TRBV7-3 to TRBJ2-5, with 10 bases that match TRBD2. Germline V gene sequence: CDR1 SGHTA, CDR2 FQGTGA. The CDR3 consists of 15 residues. V gave up 0 bases and J gave up 4 bases; unmatched junction bases: 2. The CDR3 loop reads CASSLTAGGRETQYF. The CDR3 nucleotides read TGTGCCAGCAGCTTAACAGCGGGGGGGCGAGAGACCCAGTACTTC.

V usage is TRBV2 and J usage is TRBJ1-1, with a possible D match to TRBD1 (6 bases). Germline lookup yields CDR1 SNHLY and CDR2 FYNNEI. Trimming left V 6 bases short and J 6 bases short, with 14 bases between. This CDR3 has 13 residues. CDR3: CASSRGGRAEAFF. As DNA, the CDR3 is TGTGCCAGCAGCCGGGGGGGGCGCGCTGAAGCTTTCTTT.

This clonotype was counted between two and nine times. The V gene is TRBV5-8, the J gene TRBJ2-6; tentatively, D is TRBD1 (5 bases). Per germline, CDR1 SGHTS and CDR2 YDEGEE. The CDR3 runs 18 residues. Trimming stripped 4 bases from V and 0 bases from J, with 17 bases between. The CDR3 here is CASSTATAGISGANVLTF. CDR3 bases: TGTGCCAGCAGCACGGCCACCGCAGGGATCTCTGGGGCCAACGTCCTGACTTTC.